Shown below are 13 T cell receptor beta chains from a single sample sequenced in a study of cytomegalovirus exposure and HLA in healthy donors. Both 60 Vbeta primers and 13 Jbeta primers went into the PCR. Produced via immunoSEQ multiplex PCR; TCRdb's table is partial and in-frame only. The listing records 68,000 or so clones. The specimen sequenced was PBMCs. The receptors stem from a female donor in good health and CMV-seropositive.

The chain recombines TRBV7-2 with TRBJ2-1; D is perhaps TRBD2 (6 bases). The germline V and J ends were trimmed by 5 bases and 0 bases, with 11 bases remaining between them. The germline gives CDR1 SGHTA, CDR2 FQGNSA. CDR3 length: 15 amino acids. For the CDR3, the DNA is TGTGCCAGCAGCGGCGCCGGGAGCTCCTACAATGAGCAGTTCTTC. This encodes CASSGAGSSYNEQFF.

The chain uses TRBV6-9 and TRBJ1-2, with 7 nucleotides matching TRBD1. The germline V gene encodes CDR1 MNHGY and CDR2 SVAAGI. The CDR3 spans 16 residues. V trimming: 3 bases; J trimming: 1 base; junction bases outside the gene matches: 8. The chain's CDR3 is CASSYPPGQFNYGYTF. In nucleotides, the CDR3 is TGTGCCAGCAGTTACCCACCGGGACAGTTTAACTATGGCTACACCTTC.

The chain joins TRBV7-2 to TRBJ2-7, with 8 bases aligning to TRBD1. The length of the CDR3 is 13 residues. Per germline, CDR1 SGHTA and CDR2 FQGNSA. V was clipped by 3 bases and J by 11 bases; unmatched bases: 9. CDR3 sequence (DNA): TGTGCCAGCAGCTTGGGGGACAGGTCTAAGGAGTACTTC. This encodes CASSLGDRSKEYF.

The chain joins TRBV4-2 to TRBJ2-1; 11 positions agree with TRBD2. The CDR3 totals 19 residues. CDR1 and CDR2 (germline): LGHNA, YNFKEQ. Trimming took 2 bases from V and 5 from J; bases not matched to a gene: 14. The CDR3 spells CASSQRRPSGTSGNNEQFF. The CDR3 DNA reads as TGTGCCAGCAGCCAAAGGAGGCCTTCTGGGACTAGCGGAAACAATGAGCAGTTCTTC.

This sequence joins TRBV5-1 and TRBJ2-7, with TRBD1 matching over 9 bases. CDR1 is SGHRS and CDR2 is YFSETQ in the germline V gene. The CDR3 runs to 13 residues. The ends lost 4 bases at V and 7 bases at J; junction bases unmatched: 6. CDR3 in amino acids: CASSGGQGGEQYF. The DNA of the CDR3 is TGCGCCAGCAGCGGGGGACAGGGTGGGGAGCAGTACTTC.

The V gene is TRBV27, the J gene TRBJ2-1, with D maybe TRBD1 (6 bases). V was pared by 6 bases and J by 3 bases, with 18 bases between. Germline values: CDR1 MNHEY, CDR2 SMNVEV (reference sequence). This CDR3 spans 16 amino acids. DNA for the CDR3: TGTGCCAGCAGCCCCGGTGGTCAGGGGAGCTACAATGAGCAGTTCTTC. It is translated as CASSPGGQGSYNEQFF.

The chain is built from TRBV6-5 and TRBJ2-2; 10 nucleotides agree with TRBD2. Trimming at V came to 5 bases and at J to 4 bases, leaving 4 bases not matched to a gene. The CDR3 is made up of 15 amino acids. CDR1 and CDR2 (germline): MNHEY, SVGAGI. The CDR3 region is CASSILAGATGELFF. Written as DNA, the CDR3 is TGTGCCAGCAGTATCCTAGCGGGGGCCACCGGGGAGCTGTTTTTT.

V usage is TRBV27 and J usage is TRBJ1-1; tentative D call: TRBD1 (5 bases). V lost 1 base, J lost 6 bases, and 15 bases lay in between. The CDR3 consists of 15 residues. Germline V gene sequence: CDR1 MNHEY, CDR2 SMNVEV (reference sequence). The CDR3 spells CASSLLGGTRAEAFF. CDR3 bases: TGTGCCAGCAGTTTATTGGGGGGAACGAGGGCTGAAGCTTTCTTT.

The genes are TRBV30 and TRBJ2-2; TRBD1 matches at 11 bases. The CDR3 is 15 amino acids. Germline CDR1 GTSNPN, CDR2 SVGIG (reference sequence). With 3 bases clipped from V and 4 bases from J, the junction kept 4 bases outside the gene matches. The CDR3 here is CAWRGQGATTGELFF. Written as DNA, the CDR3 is TGTGCCTGGAGAGGACAGGGGGCGACCACCGGGGAGCTGTTTTTT.

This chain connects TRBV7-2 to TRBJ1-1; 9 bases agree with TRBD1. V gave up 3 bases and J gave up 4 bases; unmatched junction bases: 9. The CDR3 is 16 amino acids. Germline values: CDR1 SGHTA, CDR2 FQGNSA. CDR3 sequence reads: CASSFSTGGISTEAFF. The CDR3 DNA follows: TGTGCCAGCAGCTTCTCGACAGGGGGTATATCCACTGAAGCTTTCTTT.

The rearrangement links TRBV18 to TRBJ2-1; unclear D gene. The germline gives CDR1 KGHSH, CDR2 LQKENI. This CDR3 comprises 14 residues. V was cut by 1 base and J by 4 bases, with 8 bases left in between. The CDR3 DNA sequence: TGTGCCAGCTCACCACAAGTAGATTACAATGAGCAGTTCTTC. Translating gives CASSPQVDYNEQFF. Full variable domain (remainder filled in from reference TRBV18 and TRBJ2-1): NAGVMQNPRHLVRRRGQEARLRCSPMKGHSHVYWYRQLPEEGLKFMVYLQKENIIDESGMPKERFSAEFPKEGPSILRIQQVVRGDSAAYFCASSPQVDYNEQFFGPGTRLTVL.

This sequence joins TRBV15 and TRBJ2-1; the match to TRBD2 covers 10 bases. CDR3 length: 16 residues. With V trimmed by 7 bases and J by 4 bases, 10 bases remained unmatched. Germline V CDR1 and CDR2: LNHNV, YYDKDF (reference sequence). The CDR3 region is CATTDSGRHLYNEQFF. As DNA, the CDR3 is TGTGCCACCACGGATAGCGGGAGGCATTTATACAATGAGCAGTTCTTC.

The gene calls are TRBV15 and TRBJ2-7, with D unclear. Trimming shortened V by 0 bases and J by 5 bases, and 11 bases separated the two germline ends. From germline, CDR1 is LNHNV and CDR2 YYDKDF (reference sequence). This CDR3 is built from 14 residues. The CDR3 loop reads CATSRDQAQDEQYF. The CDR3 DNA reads TGTGCCACCAGCAGAGACCAGGCTCAGGACGAGCAGTACTTC.